These 23 T cell receptor beta chains share one sample of origin, sequenced in a study of post-analysis software for immune sequencing data (dated by TCRdb to between 2014 and 2016). Here is what the overall study found, with its caveats: About five TRBV segments, including TRBV5-6, TRBV5-1 and TRBV20-1, were significantly more frequent in patients than controls.

These TCRs' antigens remain unknown. Libraries were constructed by PCR. TCRdb shows the sequencer as Illumina HiSeq 2500. Unique molecular identifiers were incorporated into TCR beta cDNA libraries to reduce PCR and sequencing biases. In-frame beta chains were kept once TCRdb had trimmed the public reads at Q25 with fastp and called clones with MiXCR. Each CDR3 protein appears once, grouped with its most common genes and DNA. The sample table contains roughly 800,000 distinct CDR3 sequences; only one count was recorded for about 32% of them. Roughly 0.54% of the sample belongs to the ten largest clones. Sequenced material: blood. These receptors were obtained from a girl aged 10-17 years with multiple sclerosis.

This clonotype was seen more than once but under ten times. The chain couples TRBV3-1 to TRBJ2-7, with 7 bases lining up with TRBD1. CDR1 and CDR2 from the germline V gene are LGHDT and YNNKEL (reference sequence). The J segment lost 1 base and the V segment lost 4 bases, leaving 10 bases of the junction unmatched. This CDR3 comprises 16 residues. CDR3 protein: CASSLRGRTVSYEQYF. CDR3 in DNA: TGTGCCAGCAGCCTTAGGGGGCGGACTGTTTCCTACGAGCAGTACTTC.

This clonotype was observed once. An end of the junction does not agree with germline; a read error may underlie this. This sequence joins TRBV29-1 and TRBJ1-2; D perhaps matches TRBD1 (6 bases). Germline loops: CDR1 SQVTM, CDR2 ANQGSEA. There are 14 residues in the CDR3. In DNA, the CDR3 is TGTAGCGTGGGGAGACAGGACATAGGCTATGGCTACACCTTC. Its translation is CSVGRQDIGYGYTF. Combining the CDR3 with reference TRBV29-1 and TRBJ1-2 gives the whole variable domain SAVISQKPSRDICQRGTSLTIQCQVDSQVTMMFWYRQQPGQSLTLIATANQGSEATYESGFVIDKFPISRPNLTFSTLTVSNMSPEDSSIYLCSVGRQDIGYGYTFGSGTRLTVV.

V and J are TRBV4-1 and TRBJ2-7; a weak D match, TRBD2 (6 bases). Per the germline V gene, CDR1 is MGHRA and CDR2 is YSYEKL. Trimming cost V 4 bases and J 7 bases, with 17 bases left between them. The CDR3 sequence is 14 residues long. CDR3 in DNA: TGCGCCAGCAGCCTAGGGAGTCCCGGGAGAGAGCAGTACTTC. Amino acid sequence: CASSLGSPGREQYF.

This clonotype was seen more than once but under ten times. The rearrangement uses TRBV11-2 and TRBJ1-2; the D is unclear. CDR1 is SGHAT, CDR2 FQNNGV, per germline. Trimming left V 4 bases short and J 7 bases short, with 13 bases between. The CDR3 covers 13 residues. The CDR3 nucleotides are TGTGCCAGCAGCTCCAGCGACCGAGCTGGCTACACCTTC. Its protein is CASSSSDRAGYTF.

This clonotype was seen only a few times. The chain combines TRBV7-2 with TRBJ2-1; D call uncertain. This CDR3 spans 14 amino acids. Germline CDR1 reads SGHTA; CDR2 reads FQGNSA. Trimming shortened V by 4 bases and J by 4 bases, and 11 bases separated the two germline ends. The CDR3 DNA reads TGTGCCAGCAGCTCCTTCGACGTATACAATGAGCAGTTCTTC. It codes for CASSSFDVYNEQFF. Full variable domain (outside the CDR3, taken from reference TRBV7-2 and TRBJ2-1): GAGVSQSPSNKVTEKGKDVELRCDPISGHTALYWYRQSLGQGLEFLIYFQGNSAPDKSGLPSDRFSAERTGGSVSTLTIQRTQQEDSAVYLCASSSFDVYNEQFFGPGTRLTVL.

The CDR3 spells CASSLIHSESLQETQYF. In nucleotides, the CDR3 is TGTGCCAGCAGCTTAATCCATTCAGAATCGCTACAAGAGACCCAGTACTTC. The V call is TRBV7-8, the J call TRBJ2-5; no firm D call. This CDR3 region has 17 residues. Per germline, CDR1 SGHVS and CDR2 FQNEAQ. Between the trimmed V and J ends, which lost 2 bases and 2 bases, there was a span of 18 bases.

This clonotype was detected a few times. V gene TRBV5-1 combines with J gene TRBJ1-1; no firm D call. The V gene's germline CDR1 is SGHRS and CDR2 YFSETQ. V was clipped by 4 bases and J by 1 base, with 11 bases between them. This CDR3 spans 14 amino acids. The CDR3 spells CASSKDGGNTEAFF. CDR3 bases: TGCGCCAGCAGCAAGGACGGAGGGAACACTGAAGCTTTCTTT.

This clonotype was picked up a small number of times. J is TRBJ2-7 and V is TRBV24-1; 9 bases line up with TRBD2. This CDR3 has 16 residues. Germline lookup yields CDR1 KGHDR and CDR2 SFDVKD. V was clipped by 12 bases and J by 5 bases; unmatched bases: 19. DNA for the CDR3: TGTGCCCCTCCTGTGGTAGCGGGAGTATCTAACCACGAGCAGTACTTC. Protein product: CAPPVVAGVSNHEQYF.

V gene TRBV5-1 combines with J gene TRBJ2-1, with D perhaps TRBD1 or TRBD2 (5 bases each). CDR1 SGHRS and CDR2 YFSETQ come from the germline V gene. The V end was cut by 4 bases, the J end by 4 bases, with 12 bases between. The length of the CDR3 is 14 residues. CDR3 amino acids: CASSRDGFYNEQFF. The CDR3 nucleotides read TGCGCCAGCAGCCGGGACGGATTTTACAATGAGCAGTTCTTC.

V and J are TRBV28 and TRBJ1-1; D is unresolved. Per germline, CDR1 MDHEN and CDR2 SYDVKM. This CDR3 is 13 amino acids long. With 4 bases removed from V and 5 bases from J, the gap between germline ends came to 11 bases. CDR3 loop: CASSSAVWTEAFF. The CDR3 DNA follows: TGTGCCAGCAGTTCAGCTGTGTGGACTGAAGCTTTCTTT.

The chain joins TRBV18 to TRBJ1-1, with D possibly being TRBD1 (6 bases). Trimming removed 6 bases at V and 1 base at J, with 9 bases between. There are 13 residues in the CDR3. CDR1 KGHSH and CDR2 LQKENI come from the germline V gene. The chain's CDR3 is CASSRGKNTEAFF. CDR3 coding DNA: TGTGCCAGCTCCAGGGGCAAGAACACTGAAGCTTTCTTT.

This clonotype showed up just a few times. The rearrangement uses TRBV24-1 and TRBJ2-3, with 11 bases that match TRBD2. Germline V lookup: CDR1 KGHDR, CDR2 SFDVKD. J lost 11 bases, V lost 7 bases, and 10 bases had no gene match. The CDR3 consists of 14 residues. Written as DNA, the CDR3 is TGTGCCACCAGCGATAGCGGGAGGGCCCCTTGGCAGTATTTT. As protein: CATSDSGRAPWQYF.

The genes are TRBV7-2 and TRBJ1-4; D uncertain. Germline lookup yields CDR1 SGHTA and CDR2 FQGNSA. The CDR3 contains 18 residues. V was clipped by 5 bases and J by 0 bases, with 19 bases between them. In DNA form, the CDR3 reads TGTGCCAGCAGCGCAGTCCCTCCTGTTGGTCCAACTAATGAAAAACTGTTTTTT. Its translation is CASSAVPPVGPTNEKLFF.

This clonotype was recorded only once. The gene calls are TRBV7-6 and TRBJ2-5; D not resolved. The ends were cut back, 2 bases at V and 5 bases at J, with 9 bases in the middle. There are 13 residues in the CDR3. Germline CDR1 is SGHVS and CDR2 is FNYEAQ. CDR3 protein: CASSLSVSETQYF. The CDR3 DNA is TGTGCCAGCAGCTTAAGCGTCTCGGAGACCCAGTACTTC. Full variable domain (missing parts from reference TRBV7-6 and TRBJ2-5): GAGVSQSPRYKVTKRGQDVALRCDPISGHVSLYWYRQALGQGPEFLTYFNYEAQQDKSGLPNDRFSAERPEGSISTLTIQRTEQRDSAMYRCASSLSVSETQYFGPGTRLLVL.

The chain uses TRBV27 and TRBJ2-1; 14 nucleotides agree with TRBD2. There are 17 residues in the CDR3. Losses at the gene ends were 4 bases for V and 8 bases for J; bases not matched to a gene: 10. Germline V gene lookup returns CDR1 MNHEY and CDR2 SMNVEV (reference sequence). The CDR3 DNA is TGTGCCAGCAGTTCCCCGGGACTAGCGGGAGAGGTGTATGAGCAGTTCTTC. This sequence encodes CASSSPGLAGEVYEQFF.

This clonotype was found a few times. This chain joins TRBV9 and TRBJ2-1; D gene unclear. Germline assignment: CDR1 SGDLS and CDR2 YYNGEE. Trimming removed 0 bases at V and 7 bases at J, with 8 bases between. This CDR3 has 13 amino acids. CDR3 sequence (DNA): TGTGCCAGCAGCGTAGCGTCCCAGAATGAGCAGTTCTTC. It is translated as CASSVASQNEQFF.

The chain employs TRBV5-1 and TRBJ2-7; a possible D gene is TRBD1 (6 bases). The DNA end favors TRBJ2-5, so the J call may be wrong. From germline, CDR1 is SGHRS and CDR2 YFSETQ. The CDR3 length is 14 residues. In DNA, the CDR3 is TGCGCCAGCAGCAGGGAACAGGGCCGAGAGACCCAGTACTTC. Protein: CASSREQGRETQYF.

This clonotype was picked up a small number of times. The genes are TRBV7-2 and TRBJ2-4; D call uncertain. Germline V gene lookup returns CDR1 SGHTA and CDR2 FQGNSA. CDR3 length: 14 residues. V dropped 5 bases and J dropped 0 bases, with 8 bases sitting between them. The CDR3 DNA is TGTGCCAGCAGCCCCTCAAGAGCCAAAAACATTCAGTACTTC. Its protein is CASSPSRAKNIQYF.

The chain couples TRBV3-1 to TRBJ1-2; D might be TRBD1 (5 bases). Germline CDR1 is LGHDT and CDR2 is YNNKEL (reference sequence). The CDR3 runs to 16 residues. V was cut by 4 bases and J by 3 bases, with 18 bases left in between. The CDR3 nucleotides are TGTGCCAGCAGCCCTGAACCAGGGTACGACGACTATGGCTACACCTTC. It translates to CASSPEPGYDDYGYTF. Complete variable domain (other parts from reference TRBV3-1 and TRBJ1-2): DTAVSQTPKYLVTQMGNDKSIKCEQNLGHDTMYWYKQDSKKFLKIMFSYNNKELIINETVPNRFSPKSPDKAHLNLHINSLELGDSAVYFCASSPEPGYDDYGYTFGSGTRLTVV.

To note about this clonotype: Possible read error: a much larger clone is one base away. The chain has TRBV20-1 and TRBJ2-1; 8 nucleotides align to TRBD2. The CDR3 has 13 amino acids. Germline V gene lookup returns CDR1 DFQATT and CDR2 SNEGSKA (reference sequence). CDR3: CGAPGLVHNEQFF. The CDR3 DNA reads as TGCGGTGCCCCGGGACTAGTTCACAATGAGCAGTTCTTC.

This clonotype has just a few counts. The V call is TRBV6-5, the J call TRBJ2-4; 7 nucleotides align to TRBD1. Germline V gene sequence: CDR1 MNHEY, CDR2 SVGAGI. The trim removed 4 bases at V and 3 bases at J, leaving 0 bases unmatched. The CDR3 contains 13 residues. The CDR3 nucleotides read TGTGCCAGCAGTTGGGACAGCAAAAACATTCAGTACTTC. Its protein product is CASSWDSKNIQYF.

This clonotype was recorded many times. This chain joins TRBV5-1 and TRBJ1-1; TRBD1 might be the D (5 bases). Germline V CDR1 and CDR2: SGHRS, YFSETQ. The V and J ends lost 2 bases and 2 bases respectively, with 7 bases between them. The CDR3 spans 13 residues. The CDR3 sequence: CASSFTGNTEAFF. DNA for the CDR3: TGCGCCAGCAGCTTCACAGGTAACACTGAAGCTTTCTTT. Filled out from reference TRBV5-1 and TRBJ1-1, the complete variable domain reads KAGVTQTPRYLIKTRGQQVTLSCSPISGHRSVSWYQQTPGQGLQFLFEYFSETQRNKGNFPGRFSGRQFSNSRSEMNVSTLELGDSALYLCASSFTGNTEAFFGQGTRLTVV.

This clonotype was seen more than once but under ten times. This rearrangement joins TRBV27 to TRBJ2-2, with 10 bases matching TRBD2. Germline loops: CDR1 MNHEY, CDR2 SMNVEV (reference sequence). V trimming: 5 bases; J trimming: 3 bases; junction bases outside the gene matches: 12. The CDR3 consists of 18 residues. CDR3 residues: CASSPGPPSGSYTGELFF. CDR3 DNA: TGTGCCAGCAGTCCCGGACCTCCTAGCGGGAGTTACACCGGGGAGCTGTTTTTT.